Shown below are 27 T cell receptor beta chains from a single sample sequenced in a study of blood T cell repertoires in COVID-19. TCRdb's table, derived via immunoSEQ multiplex PCR, lists solely in-frame clones and lacks some. The table lists 200,000 to 250,000 clones, 70% to 85% of them singletons, with 3% to 4% in the top ten. The sequencing sample was made of PBMCs or T cells enriched from blood (not recorded which). Every receptor here comes from an older woman who had recovered from COVID-19.

J is TRBJ2-5 and V is TRBV11-3; 7 nucleotides align to TRBD1. The V and J ends lost 5 bases and 2 bases, in that order; junction bases with no gene match: 5. CDR1 is SGHNT and CDR2 is YENEEA in the germline V gene. The CDR3 is 14 amino acids. The CDR3 loop is CASSRSGQQETQYF. As DNA, the CDR3 is TGTGCCAGCAGCCGATCGGGACAGCAAGAGACCCAGTACTTC.

As for this clone: Other DNA sequences in the same sample also yield this CDR3. V and J are TRBV19 and TRBJ1-1, with D perhaps TRBD1 (5 bases). The CDR3 is made up of 12 amino acids. Germline values: CDR1 LNHDA, CDR2 SQIVND (reference sequence). V lost 6 bases, J lost 0 bases, and 5 bases lay in between. The CDR3 DNA follows: TGTGCCAGTAGGGACATGAACACTGAAGCTTTCTTT. Translation gives CASRDMNTEAFF. The full variable domain, rest sourced from reference TRBV19 and TRBJ1-1, is DGGITQSPKYLFRKEGQNVTLSCEQNLNHDAMYWYRQDPGQGLRLIYYSQIVNDFQKGDIAEGYSVSREKKESFPLTVTSAQKNPTAFYLCASRDMNTEAFFGQGTRLTVV.

The chain uses TRBV4-1 and TRBJ2-1, with TRBD2 matching 10 bases. The CDR3 is made up of 16 amino acids. With V trimmed by 1 base and J by 7 bases, 7 bases remained unmatched. The germline gives CDR1 MGHRA, CDR2 YSYEKL. The CDR3 reads CASSQVVASGGNEQFF. CDR3 bases: TGCGCCAGCAGCCAAGTTGTCGCTAGCGGGGGAAATGAGCAGTTCTTC.

This clone was picked up one time. The rearrangement uses TRBV10-1 and TRBJ1-5; D is ambiguous. The CDR3 is 13 amino acids. Trimming took off 6 bases at V and 4 bases at J, with 10 bases between the two ends. Germline V lookup: CDR1 WNHNN, CDR2 SYGVQD (reference sequence). The CDR3 sequence: CASSEGGNQPQHF. For the CDR3, the DNA is TGCGCCAGCAGCGAGGGCGGGAATCAGCCCCAGCATTTT.

The chain employs TRBV19 and TRBJ2-6; 10 positions match TRBD1. CDR3 length: 15 amino acids. With 10 bases clipped from V and 1 base from J, the junction kept 4 bases outside the gene matches. Germline V gene lookup returns CDR1 LNHDA and CDR2 SQIVND (reference sequence). In nucleotides, the CDR3 is TGTGCCACCCGGGACAGGGGTTCTGGGGCCAACGTCCTGACTTTC. This sequence encodes CATRDRGSGANVLTF. The full variable domain, with the rest looked up from reference TRBV19 and TRBJ2-6, is DGGITQSPKYLFRKEGQNVTLSCEQNLNHDAMYWYRQDPGQGLRLIYYSQIVNDFQKGDIAEGYSVSREKKESFPLTVTSAQKNPTAFYLCATRDRGSGANVLTFGAGSRLTVL.

The rearrangement joins TRBV13 to TRBJ2-2; TRBD1 agrees at 10 bases. The CDR3 is 15 amino acids. Losses at the gene ends were 6 bases for V and 4 bases for J; bases not matched to a gene: 5. Germline V lookup: CDR1 PRHDT, CDR2 FYEKMQ (reference sequence). DNA for the CDR3: TGTGCCAGCAGAACGGGACAGGGGAGCACCGGGGAGCTGTTTTTT. It translates to CASRTGQGSTGELFF.

This chain uses TRBV7-3 with TRBJ2-1, with 13 positions matching TRBD2. CDR3 size: 16 residues. Germline CDR1 is SGHTA and CDR2 is FQGTGA. V was clipped by 5 bases and J by 10 bases; unmatched bases: 11. The CDR3 here is CASSPRTSGGRGEQFF. The CDR3 nucleotides read TGTGCCAGCAGCCCCCGGACTAGCGGGGGCCGGGGGGAGCAGTTCTTC.

This clone was recorded many times. The chain couples TRBV9 to TRBJ1-2; 8 bases align to TRBD1. The J segment lost 4 bases and the V segment lost 0 bases, leaving 8 bases of the junction unmatched. The CDR3 sequence is 16 residues long. In germline, CDR1 is SGDLS, CDR2 YYNGEE. CDR3 nucleotide sequence: TGTGCCAGCAGCGTAGCTAGTTGGACAGGGATCTATGGCTACACCTTC. It encodes CASSVASWTGIYGYTF.

The chain is built from TRBV5-1 and TRBJ2-3; D unclear. V gave up 3 bases and J gave up 0 bases, with 11 bases separating them. This CDR3 region has 15 residues. CDR1 SGHRS and CDR2 YFSETQ come from the germline V gene. The CDR3 protein is CASSSRSTSTDTQYF. The CDR3 bases are TGCGCCAGCAGCTCGAGGTCTACTAGCACAGATACGCAGTATTTT. Variable domain in full (rest from reference TRBV5-1 and TRBJ2-3): KAGVTQTPRYLIKTRGQQVTLSCSPISGHRSVSWYQQTPGQGLQFLFEYFSETQRNKGNFPGRFSGRQFSNSRSEMNVSTLELGDSALYLCASSSRSTSTDTQYFGPGTRLTVL.

The genes are TRBV5-1 and TRBJ1-4, with D maybe TRBD1 (6 bases). Trimming removed 3 bases at V and 4 bases at J, with 16 bases between. CDR1 SGHRS and CDR2 YFSETQ come from the germline V gene. The length of the CDR3 is 16 residues. The CDR3 nucleotides read TGCGCCAGCAGCTCAGGGGTCCCCCCGCTTAATGAAAAACTGTTTTTT. Translating it yields CASSSGVPPLNEKLFF. Drawing the rest from reference TRBV5-1 and TRBJ1-4, the complete variable domain is KAGVTQTPRYLIKTRGQQVTLSCSPISGHRSVSWYQQTPGQGLQFLFEYFSETQRNKGNFPGRFSGRQFSNSRSEMNVSTLELGDSALYLCASSSGVPPLNEKLFFGSGTQLSVL.

This clone is a singleton in its sample. The chain recombines TRBV7-2 with TRBJ2-7, with 8 bases matching TRBD2. J gave up 4 bases and V 4 bases, and 12 bases lay outside the gene matches. Germline values: CDR1 SGHTA, CDR2 FQGNSA. This CDR3 contains 16 residues. The CDR3 loop reads CASSSRIGGGFYEQYF. CDR3 nucleotide sequence: TGTGCCAGCAGCTCCCGCATCGGCGGGGGGTTTTACGAGCAGTACTTC. Full variable domain (remainder filled in from reference TRBV7-2 and TRBJ2-7): GAGVSQSPSNKVTEKGKDVELRCDPISGHTALYWYRQSLGQGLEFLIYFQGNSAPDKSGLPSDRFSAERTGGSVSTLTIQRTQQEDSAVYLCASSSRIGGGFYEQYFGPGTRLTVT.

The chain employs TRBV5-4 and TRBJ2-2; the match to TRBD1 covers 10 bases. The CDR3 consists of 15 residues. The junction had 0 bases not matched to a gene; V was cut back by 3 bases and J by 1 base. CDR1 is SGHNT and CDR2 is YYREEE in the germline V gene (reference sequence). CDR3 nucleotides: TGTGCCAGCAGCTGGGACAGGGGGAACACCGGGGAGCTGTTTTTT. As protein: CASSWDRGNTGELFF.

This chain links TRBV5-6 with TRBJ2-7; D is unresolved. The V gene lost 4 bases and the J gene lost 2 bases, with 13 bases spanning the gap. The V gene's germline CDR1 is SGHDT and CDR2 YYEEEE. There are 14 residues in the CDR3. For the CDR3, the DNA is TGTGCCAGCAGCCGAACTGTTGGTACCTACGAGCAGTACTTC. It yields the protein CASSRTVGTYEQYF.

This clone has just a few counts. The chain links TRBV11-2 to TRBJ1-1; D gene ambiguous. Germline CDR1 and CDR2: SGHAT and FQNNGV. The CDR3 sequence is 13 residues long. Between the trimmed V and J ends, which lost 0 bases and 7 bases, there was a span of 9 bases. The CDR3 loop reads CASSLEPTGEAFF. The CDR3 DNA sequence: TGTGCCAGCAGCTTAGAGCCTACGGGTGAAGCTTTCTTT. Full variable domain (missing parts from reference TRBV11-2 and TRBJ1-1): EAGVAQSPRYKIIEKRQSVAFWCNPISGHATLYWYQQILGQGPKLLIQFQNNGVVDDSQLPKDRFSAERLKGVDSTLKIQPAKLEDSAVYLCASSLEPTGEAFFGQGTRLTVV.

V usage is TRBV5-8 and J usage is TRBJ2-7; 8 positions match TRBD1. The CDR3 contains 14 residues. Trimming removed 3 bases from V and 2 bases from J; junction bases left unmatched: 4. Germline V CDR1 and CDR2: SGHTS, YDEGEE. The CDR3: CASSWDRSPYEQYF. The CDR3 bases are TGTGCCAGCAGCTGGGACAGGTCTCCCTACGAGCAGTACTTC.

The chain uses TRBV5-4 and TRBJ1-1, with TRBD1 matching 9 bases. The length of the CDR3 is 15 residues. V lost 2 bases to trimming and J lost 11 bases; unmatched junction nucleotides: 13. Germline CDR1 reads SGHNT; CDR2 reads YYREEE (reference sequence). CDR3 region: CASSLQGRRQGVAFF. The CDR3 nucleotides are TGTGCCAGCAGCTTACAAGGCCGCCGACAGGGGGTCGCTTTCTTT.

In DNA form, the CDR3 reads TGTGCCAGCAGCCTTACAGGGGGCTTAGCCAAAAACATTCAGTACTTC. Encoded protein: CASSLTGGLAKNIQYF. V gene TRBV9 combines with J gene TRBJ2-4; 9 positions match TRBD1. Trimming removed 4 bases from V and 0 bases from J; junction bases left unmatched: 5. The V gene's germline CDR1 is SGDLS and CDR2 YYNGEE. The CDR3 consists of 16 residues.

This clone was detected many times. The rearrangement links TRBV7-6 to TRBJ1-5; no firm D call. Trimming left V 0 bases short and J 8 bases short, with 8 bases between. CDR1 is SGHVS, CDR2 FNYEAQ, per germline. The length of the CDR3 is 13 residues. CDR3 nucleotides: TGTGCCAGCAGCTTAGCCCCCCGGGAGCCCCAGCATTTT. This sequence encodes CASSLAPREPQHF.

The V call is TRBV6-5, the J call TRBJ1-4; 8 nucleotides agree with TRBD1. CDR3 length: 15 amino acids. CDR1 is MNHEY, CDR2 SVGAGI, per germline. V shed 6 bases and J 8 bases; nucleotides not matched to a gene: 11. The CDR3 DNA follows: TGTGCCAGCAGCTTGGGTCAGGGGGCTCGGGAAAAACTGTTTTTT. This translates into CASSLGQGAREKLFF.

The gene calls are TRBV11-3 and TRBJ2-2; 9 nucleotides match TRBD2. The length of the CDR3 is 17 residues. J gave up 5 bases and V 2 bases, and 9 bases lay outside the gene matches. Germline V lookup: CDR1 SGHNT, CDR2 YENEEA. The CDR3 DNA follows: TGTGCCAGCAGCTTAAGACCCGGGACTAGCCGAACCGGGGAGCTGTTTTTT. Amino acid sequence: CASSLRPGTSRTGELFF.

The count of this clone is one. The chain carries TRBV2 and TRBJ1-3; D is uncertain. Germline-derived CDR1 and CDR2 are SNHLY and FYNNEI. CDR3 length: 15 amino acids. Trimming stripped 2 bases from V and 0 bases from J, with 8 bases between. The CDR3 coding sequence is TGTGCCAGCAGTGAATCAGGCTTCTCTGGAAACACCATATATTTT. It translates to CASSESGFSGNTIYF.

The sample holds one count of this clone. The J gene is TRBJ2-3, the V gene TRBV7-9, with TRBD1 identical over 11 bases. Germline assignment: CDR1 SEHNR and CDR2 FQNEAQ (reference sequence). Trimming took 5 bases from V and 7 from J; bases not matched to a gene: 8. There are 15 residues in the CDR3. CDR3 in DNA: TGTGCCAGCAGCCTGGGGACAGGGGGAATCAATACGCAGTATTTT. Translating gives CASSLGTGGINTQYF. Full variable domain (remainder filled in from reference TRBV7-9 and TRBJ2-3): DTGVSQNPRHKITKRGQNVTFRCDPISEHNRLYWYRQTLGQGPEFLTYFQNEAQLEKSRLLSDRFSAERPKGSFSTLEIQRTEQGDSAMYLCASSLGTGGINTQYFGPGTRLTVL.

In DNA, the CDR3 is TGTGCCAGCTCACCTAACACCCATGCTTTCTTT. Its translation: CASSPNTHAFF. This chain joins TRBV18 and TRBJ1-1; D call uncertain. Germline V CDR1 and CDR2: KGHSH, LQKENI. The length of the CDR3 is 11 residues. Trimming removed 3 bases from V and 11 bases from J, with 10 bases in between.

V is TRBV7-9 and J is TRBJ1-2, with D possibly TRBD1 on 6 matching bases. Deletions cut 3 bases from V and 7 bases from J, with 12 bases between. Germline CDR1 SEHNR, CDR2 FQNEAQ (reference sequence). The CDR3 is 13 amino acids. The CDR3 loop is CASSFSGDGGYTF. The DNA for the CDR3 is TGTGCCAGCAGCTTCTCAGGGGACGGTGGCTACACCTTC.

The gene calls are TRBV9 and TRBJ2-3; D might be TRBD1 (6 bases). Germline V gene lookup returns CDR1 SGDLS and CDR2 YYNGEE. The CDR3 has 17 residues. Deletions cut 0 bases from V and 3 bases from J, with 17 bases between. DNA of the CDR3: TGTGCCAGCAGCGTAGGACCCTTGGGGGCAAGGACAGATACGCAGTATTTT. This sequence encodes CASSVGPLGARTDTQYF.

Only one count was recorded for this clone. The chain recombines TRBV5-5 with TRBJ1-1; the match to TRBD1 covers 8 bases. There are 14 residues in the CDR3. The V gene's germline CDR1 is SGHKS and CDR2 YYEKEE (reference sequence). The J segment lost 4 bases and the V segment lost 3 bases, leaving 5 bases of the junction unmatched. CDR3 sequence reads: CASSSPQGATEAFF. In nucleotides, the CDR3 is TGTGCCAGCAGCTCACCTCAGGGGGCCACTGAAGCTTTCTTT.

The chain links TRBV7-2 to TRBJ2-4; D call uncertain. This CDR3 has 12 amino acids. Trimming removed 6 bases at V and 8 bases at J, with 11 bases between. Germline CDR1 and CDR2: SGHTA and FQGNSA. This CDR3 reads CASSSPGDIQYF. The DNA for the CDR3 is TGTGCCAGCAGTTCCCCGGGTGACATTCAGTACTTC.